This T cell receptor (beta chain) was found in a study of cytomegalovirus exposure and HLA in healthy donors (dated 2017 in TCRdb). As for the study more broadly: An earlier analysis of around 600 of the donors reported 250 to 350 Gb of sequence data and more than 90 million unique TCR beta sequences from about 180 million T cells. A later genetic analysis used genome-wide SNP genotypes for about 60% of the roughly 700 donors, treating that subset as a discovery cohort. High-throughput TCR immunosequencing, statistical association of individual TCRs with disease status, and machine learning were combined to predict cytomegalovirus infection status. Of the roughly 390 genotyped donors, approximately 80% were placed in the genetic ancestry cluster associated with self-reported Caucasian donors. Every repertoire in the discovery cohort had been generated on one and the same sequencing platform. Donor age, sex, ethnicity and CMV serostatus were compiled alongside the repertoire data. Typing coverage differed by locus: A, B, C, DRB1 and DQB1 were typed in roughly 629-630 donors, DQA1 in roughly 510, DPA1 in 600 to 610, and DPB1 in 472. Approximately 300 gigabases of sequencing data and 70 million to 100 million unique TCR sequences made up an early release that covered 500 to 700 HLA-typed donors. Using immunosequencing, the study profiled T cell repertoires from some 670 subjects and related those repertoires to cytomegalovirus serostatus. The study aimed to test whether signatures of past pathogen exposure could be identified by cataloging public T cell receptors. HLA typing covered class I and class II loci at four-digit resolution. An earlier analysis of around 580 of the donors used high-throughput TCR beta sequencing to judge whether each TCR beta V gene segment behaved as functional or pseudogenic. A later analysis re-analyzed previously published TCR beta repertoires from 666 donors and added high-resolution HLA genotyping to study TCR occurrence patterns. In addition to the first cohort of 666 subjects, a separate validation cohort of approximately 110 different subjects was used. A handful of DR-DQ haplotypes were treated as single units for association and clustering because of strong linkage in the cohort. Among roughly 400 genotyped donors of the cohort, an average of approximately 220,000 unique TCR beta nucleotide sequences was sequenced per donor, of which 15% to 20% were non-productive. The later analysis used no new phenotypic data to find candidate immune exposures, relying instead on TCR beta sequences and their occurrence across donors. What the research found in general, with its limitations: A later analysis found that TCR association rates varied across HLA loci, with DRB1 alleles showing the most associated TCRs and HLA-C alleles the fewest. Because HLA typing was missing for some donors at each locus, association tests included only the typed subset. The presence/absence analyses assumed that sequencing depth was roughly uniform across donors, and that assumption may not be true. About 17 rarely observed V segments, including chromosome 9 orphons, were excluded from the earlier analysis of just under 600 of the donors because counts were too low. In a later analysis, several top co-occurrence clusters were reported to appear linked to parvovirus B19, influenza, CMV and Epstein-Barr virus. V-gene and J-gene trimming of TCR beta chains was associated with a missense DCLRE1C variant in a later genetic analysis, and the association was replicated in an independent cohort. For the cohort, immune exposure information was limited to CMV serostatus. Specific HLA alleles were associated with 16,951 TCR beta sequences at a false discovery rate of 0.05 in a later analysis. The authors suggested that the approach could potentially be extended to other disease states and immunological phenotypes. Strong co-occurrence of HLA alleles, especially DR and DQ, made assigning TCR associations to individual alleles difficult. In a later analysis, HLA-associated TCR beta chains were found to be more clonally expanded and to have lower generation probabilities than equally common non-associated chains. Most TCR sequences were observed very rarely across donors, whereas some public TCRs were present in many individuals. In this cohort, only TCR beta chains were sequenced, and detectable features were limited by the absence of alpha or paired-chain data. In both the original and validation cohorts, the classifier was reported to diagnose cytomegalovirus status with high specificity and sensitivity. Correlated functional status among segregating V segments might be attributable to linkage disequilibrium, but an unknown experimental factor could not be ruled out. The study listed 164 TCR beta chains as associated with cytomegalovirus. Three of the identified cytomegalovirus-associated TCR beta chains were confirmed in vitro to be specific for cytomegalovirus antigens. In an earlier analysis of some 540 of the donors, most TCR beta V segments appeared in productive rearrangements about 90% or about 30% of the time, broadly matching IMGT annotations. Some IMGT-functional V segments, including TRBV6-2 and TRBV6-3, could not be distinguished by the 87-base-pair reads and were therefore excluded. A cluster of highly shared sequence variants was judged likely to be a technical artifact of the sequencing pipeline. According to a later analysis, most CMV-associated TCR beta chains appeared to be HLA-restricted, and the HLA associations seemed to be driven largely by CMV exposure. Compared with the roughly 710-donor mean, donors in an Asian-associated ancestry cluster had fewer N-insertions in productive TCRs, according to a later genetic analysis. A further reported finding was that TCR beta sequences accurately predicted the HLA-A and HLA-B alleles for most subjects in the first cohort.

With regard to this clone: The specificity of this receptor is unknown. No base quality values were provided; no much bigger clone lies one nucleotide off.

The CDR3 runs 13 amino acids, cysteine and phenylalanine included. Just the 39-base CDR3 DNA is kept, in frame starting at base 1. V is cut by 11 bases and J by 5 bases, and the space between the germline ends is 18 bases. From the germline V gene, CDR1 is MNHNS and CDR2 is SASEGT. Preparation of the library involved the immunoSEQ multiplex PCR assay. The multiplex PCR relied on a mix of 60 forward primers for TCR Vbeta segments and 13 reverse primers for TCR Jbeta segments. A multiplex PCR assay on genomic DNA amplified the CDR3 region of rearranged TCR beta genes. The amplified TCR beta libraries were sequenced on the Illumina HiSeq System as 87-base-pair reads. In the original analysis: A later analysis counted tens of millions of unique TCR beta chains across the 550 to 750 repertoires, and 9 million to 14 million of these chains were shared by at least two donors. Raw reads were error-corrected and collapsed into unique sequences with a nearest-neighbor algorithm that merged closely related sequences to remove PCR and sequencing errors. CDR3 sequences were aligned to IMGT reference sequences to assign V, D and J gene segments. For a sequence to be retained, a match of at least six nucleotides to both a V gene segment and a J gene segment was required. Rearrangements were called productive when the CDR3 lacked stop codons and stayed in frame with V and J; all others were non-productive. CDR3 was defined by IMGT convention, running from the second conserved V-encoded cysteine to the conserved J-encoded phenylalanine. The earlier analysis of roughly 590 of the donors excluded any sequence lacking an unambiguous match to a single V gene segment. In an earlier analysis of 450 to 750 of the donors, a V segment was called functional when productive rearrangements were above 56.7%, and segregating when the standard deviation between donors exceeded 5%. A statistical classification framework was built to diagnose cytomegalovirus status from the catalog of TCR beta chain sequences. V and J gene assignment, in a later analysis, came from comparing TCR nucleotide sequences with IMGT/GENE-DB human TR gene sequences. In a later analysis, CDR3 sequences and most-parsimonious VDJ recombination scenarios were assigned using the TCRdist pipeline. In a later analysis, every TCR beta chain was defined by the combination of its CDR3 amino acid sequence and its V-gene family, and reads without a unique V-gene family were dropped. As a way to deal with suspected cross-contamination and a sequencing artifact, a later analysis dropped 592 nucleotide sequences that were highly shared and had low generation probability. In a later analysis, a clonal expansion index for each public chain was calculated from normalized within-repertoire ranks of inferred template counts. Generation probabilities in a later analysis came from a VDJ recombination model fitted to out-of-frame rearrangements, and those results were checked against IGoR. Hypergeometric tests were used in a later analysis to score TCR-TCR, TCR-HLA and TCR-CMV co-occurrence, with a repertoire-size bias correction applied to the TCR pairs. In a later analysis, false discovery rates were estimated by permuting HLA or CMV assignments 20 times. A later analysis grouped co-occurring TCRs with DBSCAN, adding TCRdist sequence similarity when clustering within HLA-allele-positive subsets. Co-occurrence clustering excluded repertoires with fewer than 30,000 or more than 120,000 public chains, plus five with anomalous nucleotide sharing. What TCRdb holds here is the immuneACCESS table cut down to in-frame rearrangements. Part of the clones is not present; checked against another copy, under half of the missing clones reflect an unresolved V gene, and the others are unexplained. That table is the source of V, J and clone size, and D and trimming were worked out from the DNA. This sample has more than 75,000 clones in its table, and around four fifths of those were observed once. The top ten constitute roughly 5.9% of the sample.

In total, fewer than 750 healthy bone marrow donors made up the cohort. All cohort members were sampled while nominally healthy, although unrecorded immune exposures were likely present. The donor tested CMV seropositive, placing the donor among the 289 seropositive members of the cohort. Every donor gave a peripheral blood sample, and the peripheral blood mononuclear cells from that sample were used for TCR beta sequencing. The Qiagen DNeasy Blood Extraction Kit was used to extract genomic DNA from the blood cell samples. Input material: PBMCs. The rearranged segments are TRBV6-1 and TRBJ2-5; a weak D assignment points to TRBD2 (6 bases agree). The receptor was derived from a woman between 18 and 29 years old in good health and CMV-seropositive. The sequenced DNA is TGTGCCTCCGAACGGGAGCTTAGGGAGACCCAGTACTTC. Its amino acids are CASERELRETQYF.